This T cell receptor (beta chain) derives from a study of PD-1 blockade in mismatch repair-deficient tumors. The overall study: Patients had approximately 11 mismatch repair-deficient cancer types and were previously treated and progressing.

As for this clone: An end of the junction does not agree with germline; a read error may underlie this.

Sequenced by immunoSEQ multiplex PCR; TCRdb stores in-frame clones only, minus some. Of some 100,000 clones listed, 70% to 85% were seen once; the top ten hold around 6.5%. This CDR3 comprises 13 residues. Germline CDR1 SGHTA, CDR2 FQGNSA. The chain has TRBV7-2 and TRBJ2-7; perhaps D is TRBD1 or TRBD2 (5 bases each). This specimen consisted of peripheral blood, obtained about eight months after starting pembrolizumab. This sequence originates from an adult with mismatch repair-deficient cancer. The CDR3 loop reads CASTHGAQPFSSF. In nucleotides, the CDR3 is TGTGCCAGCACCCACGGGGCCCAACCGTTCTCATCGTTC.